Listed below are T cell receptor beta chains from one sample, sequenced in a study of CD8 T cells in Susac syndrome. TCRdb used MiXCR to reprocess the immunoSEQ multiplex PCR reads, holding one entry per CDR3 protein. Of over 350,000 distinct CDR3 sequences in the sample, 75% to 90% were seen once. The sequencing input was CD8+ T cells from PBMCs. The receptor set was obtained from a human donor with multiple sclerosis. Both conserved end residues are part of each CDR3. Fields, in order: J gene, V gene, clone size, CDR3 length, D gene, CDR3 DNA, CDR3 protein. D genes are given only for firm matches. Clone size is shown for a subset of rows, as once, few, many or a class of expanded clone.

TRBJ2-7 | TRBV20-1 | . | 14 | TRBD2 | TGCAGTGCTAGAGGGACTAGCGAACCCTACGAGCAGTACTTC | CSARGTSEPYEQYF
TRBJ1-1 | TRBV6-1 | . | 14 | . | TGTGCCAGCAGTGAGGTTTTTGGGGAAACTGAAGCTTTCTTT | CASSEVFGETEAFF
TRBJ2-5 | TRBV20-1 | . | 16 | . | TGCAGTGCTAGCCCCTCTGAGGGCAGGAAATTTGGGACCCAGTACTTC | CSASPSEGRKFGTQYF
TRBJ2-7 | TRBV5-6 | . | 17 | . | TGTGCCAGCAGCTTGGTCCGAGTCTTGGACAGAGCCTACGAGCAGTACTTC | CASSLVRVLDRAYEQYF
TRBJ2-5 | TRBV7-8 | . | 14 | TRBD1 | TGTGCCAGCAGCACTAGGGGGCCCCAAGAGACCCAGTACTTC | CASSTRGPQETQYF
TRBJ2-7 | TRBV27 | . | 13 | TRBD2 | TGTGCCAGCGGCATTAGCGGGTCCTACGAGCAGTACTTC | CASGISGSYEQYF
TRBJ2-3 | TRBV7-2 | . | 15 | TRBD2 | TGTGCCAGCAGCTCTCGGACTAGCAACACAGATACGCAGTATTTT | CASSSRTSNTDTQYF
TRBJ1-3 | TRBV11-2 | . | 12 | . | TGTGCCAGCCAGCCCTCTGGAAACACCATATATTTT | CASQPSGNTIYF
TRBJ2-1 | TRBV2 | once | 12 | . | TGTGCCAGCCGCTTATTCTACAATGAGCAGTTCTTC | CASRLFYNEQFF
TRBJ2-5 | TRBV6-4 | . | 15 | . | TGTGCCAGCAGTGACTCGGGCAGGGCCCAAGAGACCCAGTACTTC | CASSDSGRAQETQYF
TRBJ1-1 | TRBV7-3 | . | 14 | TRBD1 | TGTGCCAGCACCACAGACAGGGAGAACACTGAAGCTTTCTTT | CASTTDRENTEAFF
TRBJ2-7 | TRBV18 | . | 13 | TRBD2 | TGTGCCGGGGGGACTACCGCCTCCTACGAGCAGTACTTC | CAGGTTASYEQYF
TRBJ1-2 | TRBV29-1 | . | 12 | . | TGCAGCGTTGATGCACAGACCTATGGCTACACCTTC | CSVDAQTYGYTF
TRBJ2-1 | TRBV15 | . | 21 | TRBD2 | TGTGCCACCAGCGAAGCCTACGTCGGGACTAGCGGGAGTTCCTCCTACAATGAGCAGTTCTTC | CATSEAYVGTSGSSSYNEQFF
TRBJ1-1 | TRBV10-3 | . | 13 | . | TGTGCCATCAGTGAAGGAGGGAACACTGAAGCTTTCTTT | CAISEGGNTEAFF
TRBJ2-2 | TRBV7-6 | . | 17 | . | TGTGCCAGCAGCTTAGGGGTCCCGTCAGGGGACACCGGGGAGCTGTTTTTT | CASSLGVPSGDTGELFF
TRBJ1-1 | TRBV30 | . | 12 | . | TGTGCCTGGAGGACAGGCCACACTGAAGCTTTCTTT | CAWRTGHTEAFF
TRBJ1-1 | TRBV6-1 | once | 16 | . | TGTGCCAGCAGTGAAGCGGGGACATGGCGAGACACTGAAGCTTTCTTT | CASSEAGTWRDTEAFF
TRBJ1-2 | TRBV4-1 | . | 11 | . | TGCGCCAGCAGCCAAGAAGACGGCTACACCTTC | CASSQEDGYTF
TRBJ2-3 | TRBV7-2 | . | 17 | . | TGTGCCAGCAGCCCCTGGACCCCGCCGTACGATACAGATACGCAGTATTTT | CASSPWTPPYDTDTQYF
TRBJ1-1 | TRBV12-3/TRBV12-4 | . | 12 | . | TGTGCCAGCATGGACACAGGGACTGAAGCTTTCTTT | CASMDTGTEAFF
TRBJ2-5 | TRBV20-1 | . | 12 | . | TGCAGTGCCTATCCTACCCAAGAGACCCAGTACTTC | CSAYPTQETQYF
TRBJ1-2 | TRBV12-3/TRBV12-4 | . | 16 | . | TGTGCCAGCAGTTTCGGACTGACAGGACTAAACTATGGCTACACCTTC | CASSFGLTGLNYGYTF
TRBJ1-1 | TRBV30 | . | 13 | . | TGTGCCTGGAGTGTGGGGGACATCACTGAAGCTTTCTTT | CAWSVGDITEAFF
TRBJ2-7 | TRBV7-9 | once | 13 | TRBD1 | TGTGCCAGCAGGGGACAGGGACCCTACGAGCAGTACTTC | CASRGQGPYEQYF
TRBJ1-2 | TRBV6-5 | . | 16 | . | TGTGCCAGCAGTTACTCGTTCGAAGGTCCTAACTATGGCTACACCTTC | CASSYSFEGPNYGYTF
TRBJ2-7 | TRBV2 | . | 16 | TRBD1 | TGTGCCAGCAGTGAAGCGAAGACAGGGGGGACCTACGAGCAGTACTTC | CASSEAKTGGTYEQYF